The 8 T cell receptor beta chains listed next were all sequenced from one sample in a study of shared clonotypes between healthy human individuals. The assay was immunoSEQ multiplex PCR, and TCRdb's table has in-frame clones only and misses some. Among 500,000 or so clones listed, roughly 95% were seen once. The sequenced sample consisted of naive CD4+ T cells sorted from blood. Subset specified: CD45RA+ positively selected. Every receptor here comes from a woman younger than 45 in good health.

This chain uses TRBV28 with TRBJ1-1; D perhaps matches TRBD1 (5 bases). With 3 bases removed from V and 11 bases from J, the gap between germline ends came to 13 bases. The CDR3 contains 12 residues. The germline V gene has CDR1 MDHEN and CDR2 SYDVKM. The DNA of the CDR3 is TGTGCCAGCAGTTTCGACGTCGGGGGGGCTTTCTTT. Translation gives CASSFDVGGAFF.

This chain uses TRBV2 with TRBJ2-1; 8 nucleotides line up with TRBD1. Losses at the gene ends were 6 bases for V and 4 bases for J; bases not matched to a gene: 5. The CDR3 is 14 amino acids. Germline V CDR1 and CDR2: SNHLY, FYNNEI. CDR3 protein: CASRGQGYYNEQFF. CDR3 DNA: TGTGCCAGCAGAGGACAGGGTTATTACAATGAGCAGTTCTTC.

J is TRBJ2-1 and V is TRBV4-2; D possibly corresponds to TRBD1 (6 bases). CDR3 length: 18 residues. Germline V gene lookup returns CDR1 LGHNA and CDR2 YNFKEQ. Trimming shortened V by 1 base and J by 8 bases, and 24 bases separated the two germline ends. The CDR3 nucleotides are TGTGCCAGCAGCCAAGTCGGTCGAGGACAGTCAGCCGACTATGAGCAGTTCTTC. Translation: CASSQVGRGQSADYEQFF.

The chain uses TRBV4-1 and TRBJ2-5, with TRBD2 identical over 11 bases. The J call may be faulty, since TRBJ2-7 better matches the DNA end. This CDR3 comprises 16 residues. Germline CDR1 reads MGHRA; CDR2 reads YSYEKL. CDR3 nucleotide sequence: TGCGCCAGCAGCCAACGCCCCGGGACTAGCGGTTACGAGCAGTACTTC. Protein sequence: CASSQRPGTSGYEQYF.

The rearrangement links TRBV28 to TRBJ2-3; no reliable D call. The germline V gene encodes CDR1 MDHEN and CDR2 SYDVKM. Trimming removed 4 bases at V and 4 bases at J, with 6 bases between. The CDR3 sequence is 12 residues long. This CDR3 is CASSSDPDTQYF. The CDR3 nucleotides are TGTGCCAGCAGTTCAGACCCAGATACGCAGTATTTT.

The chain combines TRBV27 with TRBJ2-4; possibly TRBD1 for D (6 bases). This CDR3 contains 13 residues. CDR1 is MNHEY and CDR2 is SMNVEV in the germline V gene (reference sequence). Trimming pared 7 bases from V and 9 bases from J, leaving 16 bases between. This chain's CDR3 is CASTSTTRGIQYF. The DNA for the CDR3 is TGTGCCAGCACCTCAACTACCAGGGGCATTCAGTACTTC.

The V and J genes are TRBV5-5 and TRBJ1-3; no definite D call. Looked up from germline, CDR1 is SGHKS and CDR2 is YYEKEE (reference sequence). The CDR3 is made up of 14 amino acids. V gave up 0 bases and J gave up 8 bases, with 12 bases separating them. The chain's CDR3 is CASSLVGISDTIYF. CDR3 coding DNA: TGTGCCAGCAGCTTGGTAGGGATCTCGGACACCATATATTTT.

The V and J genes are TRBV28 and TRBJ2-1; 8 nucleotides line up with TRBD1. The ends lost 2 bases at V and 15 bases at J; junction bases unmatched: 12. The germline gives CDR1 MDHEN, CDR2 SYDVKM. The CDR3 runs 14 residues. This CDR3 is CASSLAYQQGGAFF. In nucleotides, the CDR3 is TGTGCCAGCAGTTTAGCCTACCAACAGGGGGGCGCGTTCTTC.